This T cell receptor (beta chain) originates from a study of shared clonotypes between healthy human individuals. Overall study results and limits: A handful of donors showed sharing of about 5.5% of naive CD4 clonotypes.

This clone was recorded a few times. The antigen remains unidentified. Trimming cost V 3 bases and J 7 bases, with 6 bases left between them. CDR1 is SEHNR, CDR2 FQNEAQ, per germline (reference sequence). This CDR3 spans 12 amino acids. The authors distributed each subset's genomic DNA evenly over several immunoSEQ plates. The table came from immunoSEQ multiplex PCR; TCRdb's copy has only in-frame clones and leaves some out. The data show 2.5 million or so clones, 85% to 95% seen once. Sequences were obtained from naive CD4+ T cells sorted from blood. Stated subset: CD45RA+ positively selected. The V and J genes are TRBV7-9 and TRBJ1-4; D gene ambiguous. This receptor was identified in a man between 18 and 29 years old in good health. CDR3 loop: CASSFVREKLFF. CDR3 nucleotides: TGTGCCAGCAGCTTTGTCCGTGAAAAACTGTTTTTT. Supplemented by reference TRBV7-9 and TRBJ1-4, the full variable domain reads DTGVSQNPRHKITKRGQNVTFRCDPISEHNRLYWYRQTLGQGPEFLTYFQNEAQLEKSRLLSDRFSAERPKGSFSTLEIQRTEQGDSAMYLCASSFVREKLFFGSGTQLSVL.